The 18 T cell receptor delta chains below all came from one sample that was sequenced in a study of DNA immune sequencing with unique molecular identifiers. All 8 TRDV and 4 TRDJ genes were targeted in 32-plex amplification of genomic DNA. A 12-nucleotide UMI was added during about 3 barcoding PCR cycles before adapter PCR. TCRdb fed the multiplex PCR reads into CATT to redo clone calling. Here the sample spans some 2,500 delta-chain clones, roughly 8.7% being singletons. The sample was gamma-delta T cells enriched from blood buffy coat, or unenriched PBMCs (not recorded which). These receptor sequences come from a human donor in good health.

As to this clone: This likely came from a read error, as a far larger clone is one base away. Other DNA sequences in the sample encode the same CDR3. The chain couples TRDV2 to TRDJ1; 8 bases agree with TRDD3. CDR3 length equals 15 residues. V lost 2 bases and J lost 2; bases outside the gene matches: 6. Per germline, CDR1 GEAIGNYY and CDR2 EKD. The CDR3 nucleotides are TGTGCCTGTGACATTCTGGGGGACAGAACCGATAAACTCATCTTT. Residues: CACDILGDRTDKLIF.

As for this clone: One base away lies a much larger clone, so this may be a sequencing read error. This rearrangement joins TRDV1 to TRDJ1, with 13 bases lining up with TRDD3. No J gene is reported in TCRdb; it was inferred here by comparing the DNA with germline. Trimming cost V 4 bases and J 6 bases; bases outside gene matches: 26. Looked up from germline, CDR1 is TSWWSYY and CDR2 is QGS. The CDR3 is made up of 22 amino acids. For the CDR3, the DNA is TGTGCTCTTGGGGCTTACCTTCCTACTGGGGGATACGAATCTCTTTATTGCCATAAACTCATCTTT. It codes for CALGAYLPTGGYESLYCHKLIF.

This clone is labeled medium-sized. Other DNA sequences from this sample encode an identical CDR3 as well. This chain joins TRDV3 and TRDJ1, with 12 positions matching TRDD3. The germline V gene has CDR1 TVYSNPD and CDR2 GDNSRS (reference sequence). V lost 1 base and J lost 3; bases outside the gene matches: 0. The CDR3 extends over 13 amino acids. The CDR3 DNA sequence: TGTGCCTTTACTGGGGGATACGCCGATAAACTCATCTTT. Protein sequence: CAFTGGYADKLIF. Variable domain in full (rest from reference TRDV3 and TRDJ1): CDKVTQSSPDQTVASGSEVVLLCTYDTVYSNPDLFWYRIRPDYSFQFVFYGDNSRSEGADFTQGRFSVKHILTQKAFHLVISPVRTEDSATYYCAFTGGYADKLIFGKGTRVTVEP.

This clone was seen more than once but under ten times. The rearrangement links TRDV2 to TRDJ1; 12 nucleotides line up with TRDD3. The CDR3 is made up of 17 amino acids. Germline V gives CDR1 GEAIGNYY, CDR2 EKD. V lost 4 bases, J lost 0 bases, and 8 bases stayed unmatched. The CDR3 loop reads CACEPDWGIHDTDKLIF. The CDR3 DNA follows: TGTGCCTGTGAACCTGACTGGGGGATACACGACACCGATAAACTCATCTTT.

In its sample, this clone was seen many times. The chain has TRDV1 and TRDJ1, with D possibly being TRDD2 or TRDD3 (9 bases each). As TCRdb names no J gene, one was assigned here on the basis of a DNA match to germline. The CDR3 consists of 23 residues. Germline V gives CDR1 TSWWSYY, CDR2 QGS. V was trimmed by 2 bases and J by 3 bases, leaving 37 bases between them. Here the CDR3 reads CALGEERPSFLRGWGMGADKLIF. The DNA for the CDR3 is TGTGCTCTTGGGGAAGAAAGGCCGTCCTTCCTACGGGGCTGGGGGATGGGCGCCGATAAACTCATCTTT.

V gene TRDV1 combines with J gene TRDJ1; TRDD3 matches at 12 bases. In the absence of a J gene in TCRdb, the DNA was matched to germline to assign it here. Trimming at V came to 4 bases and at J to 0 bases, leaving 27 bases not matched to a gene. CDR1 TSWWSYY and CDR2 QGS come from the germline V gene. The CDR3 spans 24 residues. This chain's CDR3 is CALGGTPASSTPLWGIRYTDKLIF. The CDR3, as DNA: TGTGCTCTTGGGGGGACGCCGGCATCTTCGACGCCGCTCTGGGGGATACGGTACACCGATAAACTCATCTTT.

This clone has only a few counts. A far larger clone is only one base removed, so a read error is likely. Additional DNA sequences in this sample encode the identical CDR3. The J gene is TRDJ3, the V gene TRDV2; the D gene is possibly TRDD3 (5 bases). CDR3 length: 19 residues. CDR1 and CDR2 from the germline V gene are GEAIGNYY and EKD. As DNA, the CDR3 is TGTGCCTGTGACACGGGGGGGCTACGGAGCTCCTGGGATACCCGACAGATGTTTTTC. Its protein is CACDTGGLRSSWDTRQMFF.

Concerning this clone: TCRdb's protein for this DNA is that of a much larger clone and differs from the translation at residue 12, likely a read error; the protein shown is the DNA translation. J is TRDJ1 and V is TRDV2, with 11 bases fitting TRDD3. From germline, CDR1 is GEAIGNYY and CDR2 EKD. After removal of 0 bases from V and 3 bases from J, the junction contained 8 bases not matched to a gene. The CDR3 consists of 17 residues. The DNA of the CDR3 is TGTGCCTGTGACACCGTTGGGGGATACGCTGGGGCCGATAAACTCATCTTT. It codes for CACDTVGGYAGADKLIF.

This clone was detected only a few times. With only one base between it and a far larger clone, this is likely a read error. Other DNA sequences in the sample encode the same CDR3. This chain joins TRDV2 and TRDJ1, with TRDD3 as a possible D gene (6 bases). Germline-derived CDR1 and CDR2 are GEAIGNYY and EKD. The CDR3 extends over 14 amino acids. The CDR3 loop is CACDKLGYTDKLIF. The DNA for the CDR3 is TGTGCCTGTGACAAGCTGGGGTACACCGATAAACTTATCTTT.

This clone was seen more than once but under ten times. The TCRdb protein, from a much larger clone, departs from this DNA's translation at residue 5, likely by read error; the protein shown derives from the DNA. The genes are TRDV2 and TRDJ1; 9 bases map to TRDD3. Germline lookup yields CDR1 GEAIGNYY and CDR2 EKD. V dropped 2 bases and J dropped 0; count of bases not matched to a gene: 9. The CDR3 runs 17 residues. The CDR3 sequence: CACDKLGDGKYTDKLIF. In DNA form, the CDR3 reads TGTGCCTGTGACAAGCTGGGGGATGGAAAGTACACCGATAAACTCATCTTT.

For the CDR3, the DNA is TGTGCCTGTGACAAATCAATACTGGGGATAAAGGGGCTCATCTTT. It yields the protein CACDKSILGIKGLIF. V is TRDV2 and J is TRDJ1; 7 bases align to TRDD3. With 2 bases clipped from V and 11 bases from J, the junction kept 16 bases outside the gene matches. The CDR3 sequence is 15 residues long. CDR1 is GEAIGNYY, CDR2 EKD, per germline.

This clone turned up a few times. This chain connects TRAV38-2/DV8 to TRDJ1; weak D call: TRDD3 (6 bases). Germline CDR1 TSESDYY, CDR2 QEAYKQQN. V shed 0 bases and J shed 1 base, with 28 bases lying between them. This CDR3 region has 21 residues. The CDR3 loop reads CAYRSALIGGPRSAGTDKLIF. In DNA, the CDR3 is TGTGCTTATAGGAGCGCGTTAATTGGGGGCCCCCGTTCCGCCGGCACCGATAAACTCATCTTT.

This clone has ten or more counts. In DNA form, the CDR3 reads TGTGCTTATAGGGCCTCTTCCTACGGAATGGGGATATATGAACTCATCTTT. Translation: CAYRASSYGMGIYELIF. V gene TRAV38-2/DV8 combines with J gene TRDJ1; TRDD2 is a possible D gene (8 bases). V was clipped by 4 bases and J by 9 bases, with 28 bases between them. The CDR3 length is 17 residues. Germline loops: CDR1 TSESDYY, CDR2 QEAYKQQN.

CDR3 nucleotide sequence: TGTGCCCAAGCCTTCTACAAAACTGGGGGAACCGATAAACTCATCTTT. Its translation is CAQAFYKTGGTDKLIF. This chain links TRDV3 with TRDJ1; 9 nucleotides agree with TRDD3. The V gene end was trimmed by 5 bases and the J gene end by 2 bases; junction bases not matched to a gene: 15. CDR1 TVYSNPD and CDR2 GDNSRS come from the germline V gene (reference sequence). This CDR3 region has 16 residues. The variable domain in full, with the rest retrieved from reference TRDV3 and TRDJ1, is CDKVTQSSPDQTVASGSEVVLLCTYDTVYSNPDLFWYRIRPDYSFQFVFYGDNSRSEGADFTQGRFSVKHILTQKAFHLVISPVRTEDSATYYCAQAFYKTGGTDKLIFGKGTRVTVEP.

In regard to this clone: The TCRdb protein comes from a much larger clone and disagrees with this DNA's translation at residue 5, likely due to a read error; the protein given here is derived from the DNA. This chain uses TRDV2 with TRDJ1, with TRDD3 matching over 7 bases. CDR3 length: 15 amino acids. J was trimmed by 0 bases and V by 3 bases; bases with no gene match: 6. Germline CDR1 reads GEAIGNYY; CDR2 reads EKD. The CDR3 protein is CACDPLGTDTDKLIF. Here the CDR3 DNA reads TGTGCCTGTGACCCACTGGGGACAGACACCGATAAACTCATCTTT.

About this clone itself: This DNA's translation and the protein TCRdb lists, from a much larger clone, do not match at residue 5, likely due to a read error; the protein shown is translated from the DNA. The chain links TRDV2 to TRDJ1; 10 positions agree with TRDD3. CDR3 length: 15 amino acids. With 5 bases clipped from V and 4 bases from J, the junction kept 9 bases outside the gene matches. In germline, CDR1 is GEAIGNYY, CDR2 EKD. In DNA, the CDR3 is TGTGCCTGTGCCCATCTGGGGGATAGGGACGATAAACTCATCTTT. This translates into CACAHLGDRDDKLIF.

Points on this clone: The protein TCRdb gives is from a much larger clone and does not agree with this DNA's translation at residue 3, likely a read error; the protein shown here comes from the DNA. V gene TRDV2 combines with J gene TRDJ3; the match to TRDD3 covers 13 bases. This CDR3 contains 20 residues. Germline lookup yields CDR1 GEAIGNYY and CDR2 EKD. CDR3 sequence: CAYDKVLGDTRSWDTRQMFF. The CDR3 bases are TGTGCCTATGACAAAGTACTGGGGGATACGCGCTCCTGGGACACCCGACAGATGTTTTTC.

Relative to its sample, this clone is medium-sized. This sequence joins TRDV2 and TRDJ3, with TRDD3 identical over 8 bases. The CDR3 contains 19 residues. Germline assignment: CDR1 GEAIGNYY and CDR2 EKD. With 3 bases clipped from V and 0 bases from J, the junction kept 9 bases outside the gene matches. The CDR3 loop reads CACDVLGGDSSWDTRQMFF. The CDR3 nucleotides read TGTGCCTGTGACGTACTGGGGGGTGACAGCTCCTGGGACACCCGACAGATGTTTTTC.